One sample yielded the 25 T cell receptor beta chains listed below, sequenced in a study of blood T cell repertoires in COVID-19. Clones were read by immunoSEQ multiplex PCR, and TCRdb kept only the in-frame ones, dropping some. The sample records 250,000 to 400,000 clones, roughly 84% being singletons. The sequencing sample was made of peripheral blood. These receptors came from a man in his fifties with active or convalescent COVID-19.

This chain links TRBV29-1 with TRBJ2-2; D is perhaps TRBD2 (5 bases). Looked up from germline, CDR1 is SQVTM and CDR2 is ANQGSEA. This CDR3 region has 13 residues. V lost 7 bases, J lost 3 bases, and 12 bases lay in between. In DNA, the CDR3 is TGCAGCGCCGGGATCTGGGACACCGGGGAGCTGTTTTTT. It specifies CSAGIWDTGELFF.

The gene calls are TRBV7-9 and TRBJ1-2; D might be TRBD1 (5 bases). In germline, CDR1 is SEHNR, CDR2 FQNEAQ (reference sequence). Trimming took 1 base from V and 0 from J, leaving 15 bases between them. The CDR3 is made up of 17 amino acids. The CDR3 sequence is CASSLEPRTRANYGYTF. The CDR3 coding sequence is TGTGCCAGCAGCTTAGAGCCGAGGACAAGAGCTAACTATGGCTACACCTTC.

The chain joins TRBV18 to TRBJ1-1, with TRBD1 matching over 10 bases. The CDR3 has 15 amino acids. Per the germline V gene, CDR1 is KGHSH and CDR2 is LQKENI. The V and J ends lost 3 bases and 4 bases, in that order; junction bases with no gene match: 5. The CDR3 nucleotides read TGTGCCAGCTCACCGGGGACAGGGGTCGGCACTGAAGCTTTCTTT. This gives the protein CASSPGTGVGTEAFF.

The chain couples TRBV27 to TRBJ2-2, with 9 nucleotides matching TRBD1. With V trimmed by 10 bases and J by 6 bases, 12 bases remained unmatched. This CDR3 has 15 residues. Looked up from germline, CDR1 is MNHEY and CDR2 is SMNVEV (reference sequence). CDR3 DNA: TGTGCCACTCGCCGGGACAGGGCATTCTCCGGGGAGCTGTTTTTT. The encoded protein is CATRRDRAFSGELFF.

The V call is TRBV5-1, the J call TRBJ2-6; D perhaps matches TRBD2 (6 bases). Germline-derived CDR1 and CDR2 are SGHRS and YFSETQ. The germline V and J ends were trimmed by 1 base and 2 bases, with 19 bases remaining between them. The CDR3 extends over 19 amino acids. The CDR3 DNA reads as TGCGCCAGCAGCTTGTTCTACCGGGGGACCATGGCTGGGGCCAACGTCCTGACTTTC. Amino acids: CASSLFYRGTMAGANVLTF.

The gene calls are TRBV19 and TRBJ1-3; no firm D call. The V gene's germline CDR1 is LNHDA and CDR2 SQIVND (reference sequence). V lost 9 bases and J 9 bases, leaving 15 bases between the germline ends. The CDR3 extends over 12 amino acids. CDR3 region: CASRRERGTIYF. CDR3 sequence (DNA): TGTGCCAGCAGGAGGGAGAGAGGCACCATATATTTT.

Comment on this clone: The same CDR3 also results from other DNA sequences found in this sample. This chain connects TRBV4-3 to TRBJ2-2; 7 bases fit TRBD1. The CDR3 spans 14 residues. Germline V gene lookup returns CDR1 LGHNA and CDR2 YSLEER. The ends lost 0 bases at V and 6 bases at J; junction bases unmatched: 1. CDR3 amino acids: CASSQEGGAGELFF. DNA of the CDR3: TGCGCCAGCAGCCAAGAAGGGGGCGCCGGGGAGCTGTTTTTT.

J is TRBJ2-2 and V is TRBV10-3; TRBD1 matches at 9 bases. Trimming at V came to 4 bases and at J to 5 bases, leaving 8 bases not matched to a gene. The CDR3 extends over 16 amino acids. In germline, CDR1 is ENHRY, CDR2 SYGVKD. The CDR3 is CAISVIGTGRTGELFF. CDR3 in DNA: TGTGCCATCAGTGTGATTGGGACAGGGAGGACCGGGGAGCTGTTTTTT.

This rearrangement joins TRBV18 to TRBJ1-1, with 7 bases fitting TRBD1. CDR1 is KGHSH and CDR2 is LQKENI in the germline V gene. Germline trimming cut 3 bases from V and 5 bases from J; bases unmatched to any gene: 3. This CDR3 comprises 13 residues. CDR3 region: CASSPGQVTEAFF. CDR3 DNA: TGTGCCAGCTCACCCGGACAGGTTACTGAAGCTTTCTTT. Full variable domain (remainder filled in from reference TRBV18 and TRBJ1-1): NAGVMQNPRHLVRRRGQEARLRCSPMKGHSHVYWYRQLPEEGLKFMVYLQKENIIDESGMPKERFSAEFPKEGPSILRIQQVVRGDSAAYFCASSPGQVTEAFFGQGTRLTVV.

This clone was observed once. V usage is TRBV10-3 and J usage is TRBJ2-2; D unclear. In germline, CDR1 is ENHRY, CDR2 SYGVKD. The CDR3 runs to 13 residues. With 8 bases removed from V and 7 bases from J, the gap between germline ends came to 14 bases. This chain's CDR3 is CAIAAPSDGELFF. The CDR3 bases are TGTGCCATCGCGGCCCCGTCGGACGGGGAGCTGTTTTTT.

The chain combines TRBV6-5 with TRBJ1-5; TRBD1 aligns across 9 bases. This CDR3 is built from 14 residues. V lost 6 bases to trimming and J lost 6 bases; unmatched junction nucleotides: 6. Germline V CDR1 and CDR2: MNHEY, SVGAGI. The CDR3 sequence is CASRKRTGVQPQHF. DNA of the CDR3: TGTGCCAGCAGGAAGAGGACAGGGGTTCAGCCCCAGCATTTT.

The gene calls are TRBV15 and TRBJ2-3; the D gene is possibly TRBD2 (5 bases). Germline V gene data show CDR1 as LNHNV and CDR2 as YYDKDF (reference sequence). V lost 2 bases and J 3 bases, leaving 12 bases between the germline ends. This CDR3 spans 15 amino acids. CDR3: CATSRSNTGTDTQYF. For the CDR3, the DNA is TGTGCCACCAGCAGATCCAACACGGGGACAGATACGCAGTATTTT.

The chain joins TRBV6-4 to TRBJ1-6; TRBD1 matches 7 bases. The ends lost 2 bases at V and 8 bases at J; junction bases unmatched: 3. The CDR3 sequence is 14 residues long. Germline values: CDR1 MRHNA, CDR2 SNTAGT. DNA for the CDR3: TGTGCCAGCAGTGACCAGGGGGGCGATTCACCCCTCCACTTT. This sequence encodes CASSDQGGDSPLHF.

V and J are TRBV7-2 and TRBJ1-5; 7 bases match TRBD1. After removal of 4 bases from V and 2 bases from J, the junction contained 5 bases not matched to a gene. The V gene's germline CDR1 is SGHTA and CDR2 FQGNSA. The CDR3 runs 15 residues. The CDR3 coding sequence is TGTGCCAGCAGCTCTTCAGGGGGACGCAATCAGCCCCAGCATTTT. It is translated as CASSSSGGRNQPQHF.

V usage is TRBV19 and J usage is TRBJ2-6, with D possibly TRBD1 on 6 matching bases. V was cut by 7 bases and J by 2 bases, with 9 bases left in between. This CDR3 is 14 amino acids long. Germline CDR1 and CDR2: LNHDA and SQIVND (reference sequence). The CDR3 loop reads CASTKGAGANVLTF. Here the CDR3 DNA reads TGTGCCAGTACAAAGGGGGCTGGGGCCAACGTCCTGACTTTC.

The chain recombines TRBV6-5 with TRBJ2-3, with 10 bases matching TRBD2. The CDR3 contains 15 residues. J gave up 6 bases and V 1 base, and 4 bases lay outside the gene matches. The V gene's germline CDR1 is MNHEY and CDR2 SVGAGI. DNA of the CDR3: TGTGCCAGCAGTTACTTGGGACTAGCGCTTGATACGCAGTATTTT. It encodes CASSYLGLALDTQYF.

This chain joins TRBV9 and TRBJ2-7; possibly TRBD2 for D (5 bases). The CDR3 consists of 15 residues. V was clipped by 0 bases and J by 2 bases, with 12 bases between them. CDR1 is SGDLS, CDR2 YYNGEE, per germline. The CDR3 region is CASSVASGLAYEQYF. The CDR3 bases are TGTGCCAGCAGCGTAGCTTCGGGGTTAGCCTACGAGCAGTACTTC.

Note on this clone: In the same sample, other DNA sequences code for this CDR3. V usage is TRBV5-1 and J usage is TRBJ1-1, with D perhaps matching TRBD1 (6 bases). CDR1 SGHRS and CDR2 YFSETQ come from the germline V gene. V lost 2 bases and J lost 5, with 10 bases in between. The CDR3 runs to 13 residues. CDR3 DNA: TGCGCCAGCAGCTTACAGGGTAGGACTGAAGCTTTCTTT. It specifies CASSLQGRTEAFF.

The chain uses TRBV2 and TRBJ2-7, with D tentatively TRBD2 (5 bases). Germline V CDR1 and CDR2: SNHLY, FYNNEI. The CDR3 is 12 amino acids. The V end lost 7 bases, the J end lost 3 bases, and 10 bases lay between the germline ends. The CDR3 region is CASNRRDYEQYF. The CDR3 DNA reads TGTGCCAGCAATCGACGGGACTACGAGCAGTACTTC.

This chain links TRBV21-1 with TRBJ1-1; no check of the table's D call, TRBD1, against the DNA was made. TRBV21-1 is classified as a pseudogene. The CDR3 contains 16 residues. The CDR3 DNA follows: TGTGCCAGCAGCAAAGCGGGGGACAGTTTGAACACTGAAGCTTTCTTT. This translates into CASSKAGDSLNTEAFF.

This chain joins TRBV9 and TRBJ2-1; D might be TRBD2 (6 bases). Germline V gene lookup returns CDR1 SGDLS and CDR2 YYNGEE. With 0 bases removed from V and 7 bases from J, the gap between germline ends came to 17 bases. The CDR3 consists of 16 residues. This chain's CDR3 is CASSVGSPGVWNEQFF. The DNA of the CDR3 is TGTGCCAGCAGCGTAGGTTCCCCGGGAGTATGGAATGAGCAGTTCTTC.

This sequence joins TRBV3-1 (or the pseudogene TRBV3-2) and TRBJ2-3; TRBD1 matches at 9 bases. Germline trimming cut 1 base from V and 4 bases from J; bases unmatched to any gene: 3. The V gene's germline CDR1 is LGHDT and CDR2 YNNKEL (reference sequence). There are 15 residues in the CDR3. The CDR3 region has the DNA TGTGCCAGCAGCCAAGCGGGACAGGGTTCAGATACGCAGTATTTT. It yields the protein CASSQAGQGSDTQYF.

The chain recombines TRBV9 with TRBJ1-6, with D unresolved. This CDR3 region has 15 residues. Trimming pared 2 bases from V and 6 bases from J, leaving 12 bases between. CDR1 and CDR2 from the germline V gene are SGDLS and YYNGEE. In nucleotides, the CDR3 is TGTGCCAGCAGCGTTGAGACAACGAGTAATTCACCCCTCCACTTT. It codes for CASSVETTSNSPLHF.

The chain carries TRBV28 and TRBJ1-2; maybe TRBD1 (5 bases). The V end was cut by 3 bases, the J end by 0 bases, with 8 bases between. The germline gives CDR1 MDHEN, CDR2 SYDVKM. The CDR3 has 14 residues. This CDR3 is CASSFQGANYGYTF. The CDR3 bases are TGTGCCAGCAGTTTCCAGGGTGCTAACTATGGCTACACCTTC.

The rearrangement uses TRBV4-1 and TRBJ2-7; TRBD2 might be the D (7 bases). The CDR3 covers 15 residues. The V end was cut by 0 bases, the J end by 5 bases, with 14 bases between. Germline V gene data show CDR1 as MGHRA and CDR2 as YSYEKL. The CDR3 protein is CASSQEKRGGDEQYF. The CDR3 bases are TGCGCCAGCAGCCAAGAGAAGAGAGGGGGGGACGAGCAGTACTTC.